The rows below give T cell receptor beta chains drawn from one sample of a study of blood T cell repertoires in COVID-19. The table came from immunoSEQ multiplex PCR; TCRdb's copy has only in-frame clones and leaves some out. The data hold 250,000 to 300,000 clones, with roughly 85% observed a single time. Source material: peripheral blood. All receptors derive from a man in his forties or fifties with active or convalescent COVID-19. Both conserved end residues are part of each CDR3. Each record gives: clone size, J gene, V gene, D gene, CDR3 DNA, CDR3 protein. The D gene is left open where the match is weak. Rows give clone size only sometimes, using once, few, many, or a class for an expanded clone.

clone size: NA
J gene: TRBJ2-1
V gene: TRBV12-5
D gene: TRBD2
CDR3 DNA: TGTGCTAGTGGTCTAAACAGGACTAGCCAGGGTGAGCAGTTCTTC
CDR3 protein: CASGLNRTSQGEQFF

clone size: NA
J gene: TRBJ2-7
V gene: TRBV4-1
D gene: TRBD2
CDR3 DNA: TGCGCCAGCAGCCAGGTGACTAGCGGGAGTAAGTACGAGCAGTACTTC
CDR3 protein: CASSQVTSGSKYEQYF

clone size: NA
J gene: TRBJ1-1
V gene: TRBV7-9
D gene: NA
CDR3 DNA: TGTGCCAGCAGCTTAGCGGGGAGGGACACTGAAGCTTTCTTT
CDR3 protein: CASSLAGRDTEAFF

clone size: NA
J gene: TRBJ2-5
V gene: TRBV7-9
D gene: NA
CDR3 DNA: TGTGCCAGCAGCTCGGGGGAGCAAGAGACCCAGTACTTC
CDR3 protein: CASSSGEQETQYF

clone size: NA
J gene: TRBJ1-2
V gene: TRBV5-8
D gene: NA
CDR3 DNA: TGTGCCAGCAGCCCCGGCCTCTCCAGGGGCTATGGCTACACCTTC
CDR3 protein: CASSPGLSRGYGYTF

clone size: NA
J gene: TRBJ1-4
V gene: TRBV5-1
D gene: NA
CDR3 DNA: TGCGCCAGCAGCTTGGCGAGGCGTGAGAACGAAAAACTGTTTTTT
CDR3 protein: CASSLARRENEKLFF

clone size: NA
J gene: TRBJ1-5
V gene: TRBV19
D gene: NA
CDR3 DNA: TGTGCCAGTAGTTATGACAGGTATCAGCCCCAGCATTTT
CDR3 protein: CASSYDRYQPQHF

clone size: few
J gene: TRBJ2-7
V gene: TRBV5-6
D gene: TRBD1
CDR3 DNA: TGTGCCAGCAGCTTGGCCGGAGTCAGGGGGCCATGGGAGCAGTACTTC
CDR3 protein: CASSLAGVRGPWEQYF

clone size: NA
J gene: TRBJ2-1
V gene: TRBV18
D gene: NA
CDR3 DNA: TGTGCCAGCTCACCGATGGGACTGAGCTCCTACAATGAGCAGTTCTTC
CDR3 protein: CASSPMGLSSYNEQFF

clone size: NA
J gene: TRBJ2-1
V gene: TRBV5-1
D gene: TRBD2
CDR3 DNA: TGCGCCAGCAGCCCGTCTAGTGTAGCGGGAGGACCCTACAATGAGCAGTTCTTC
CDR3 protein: CASSPSSVAGGPYNEQFF

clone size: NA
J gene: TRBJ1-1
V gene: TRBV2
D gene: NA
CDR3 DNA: TGTGCCAGTGCGGGAAACACTGAAGCTTTCTTT
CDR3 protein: CASAGNTEAFF

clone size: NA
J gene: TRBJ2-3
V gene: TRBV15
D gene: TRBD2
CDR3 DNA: TGTGCCACCAGCAGAGGTGGGGGAGCGGGATTTAGCACAGATACGCAGTATTTT
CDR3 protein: CATSRGGGAGFSTDTQYF

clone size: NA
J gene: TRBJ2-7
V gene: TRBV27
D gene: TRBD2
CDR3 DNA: TGTGCCAGCAGTTTACGGGAGGACTACGAGCAGTACTTC
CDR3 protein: CASSLREDYEQYF

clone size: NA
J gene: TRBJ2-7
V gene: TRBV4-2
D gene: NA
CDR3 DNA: TGTGCCAGCAGCCAAGACCTAGAATCCATTAACTACGAGCAGTACTTC
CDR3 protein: CASSQDLESINYEQYF

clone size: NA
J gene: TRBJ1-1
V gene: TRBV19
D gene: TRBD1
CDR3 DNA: TGTGCCAGTGTCCGGGACAGAGCTTTGAACACTGAAGCTTTCTTT
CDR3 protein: CASVRDRALNTEAFF

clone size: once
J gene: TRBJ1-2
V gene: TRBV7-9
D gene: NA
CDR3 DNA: TGTGCCAGCAGCCCTACAGGAGCTAACTATGGCTACACCTTC
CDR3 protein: CASSPTGANYGYTF

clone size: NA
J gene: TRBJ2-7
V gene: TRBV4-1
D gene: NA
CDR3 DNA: TGCGCCAGCAGCCAACGGGACTTCTACGAGCAGTACTTC
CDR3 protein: CASSQRDFYEQYF

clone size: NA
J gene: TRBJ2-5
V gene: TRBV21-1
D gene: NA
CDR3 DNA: TGTGCCAGCAGCAAAGAATGGACTAGCGGGACCTCACGGGAGACCCAGTACTTC
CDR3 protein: CASSKEWTSGTSRETQYF

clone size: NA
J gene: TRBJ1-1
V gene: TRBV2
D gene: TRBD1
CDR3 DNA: TGTGCCAGCAGGTACAGGGGTTGGGACACTGAAGCTTTCTTT
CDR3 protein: CASRYRGWDTEAFF

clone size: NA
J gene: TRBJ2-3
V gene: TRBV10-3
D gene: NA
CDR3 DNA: TGTGCCATCAGTGACGGTACGCAGTATTTT
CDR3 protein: CAISDGTQYF

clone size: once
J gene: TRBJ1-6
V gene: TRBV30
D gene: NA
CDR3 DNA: TGTGCCTGGAGTGTTACAGCCGGGGATTCACCCCTCCACTTT
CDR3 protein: CAWSVTAGDSPLHF

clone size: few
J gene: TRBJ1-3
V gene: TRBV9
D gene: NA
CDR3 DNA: TGTGCCAGCAGCGCCCCGAGGACACTCGCTGGAAACACCATATATTTT
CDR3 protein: CASSAPRTLAGNTIYF

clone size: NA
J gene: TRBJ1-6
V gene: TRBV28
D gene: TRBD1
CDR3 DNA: TGTGCCAGCAACTTGGACAGGGGTGCTTCACCCCTCCACTTT
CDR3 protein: CASNLDRGASPLHF

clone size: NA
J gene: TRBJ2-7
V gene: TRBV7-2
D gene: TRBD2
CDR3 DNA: TGTGCCAGCAGCCCGGGACTAGCGGGAGCGCGTTACGAGCAGTACTTC
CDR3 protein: CASSPGLAGARYEQYF

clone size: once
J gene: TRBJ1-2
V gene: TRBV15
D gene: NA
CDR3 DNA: TGTGCCACCAGCAGAGGGAGGGAGGCTAACTATGGCTACACCTTC
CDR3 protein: CATSRGREANYGYTF

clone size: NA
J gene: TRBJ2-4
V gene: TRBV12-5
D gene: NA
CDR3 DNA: TGTGCTAGTGGTTTGGTCGGGAGAGGGTTGTCGATGGCCAAAAACATTCAGTACTTC
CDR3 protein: CASGLVGRGLSMAKNIQYF

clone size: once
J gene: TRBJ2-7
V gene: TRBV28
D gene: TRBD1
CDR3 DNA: TGTGCCAGCAGTTTGACAGGGGGCGGCGAGCAGTACTTC
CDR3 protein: CASSLTGGGEQYF

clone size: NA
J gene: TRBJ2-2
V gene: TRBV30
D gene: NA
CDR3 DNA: TGTGCCTGGACTCCCACATCCACACTAGGGACCGGGGAGCTGTTTTTT
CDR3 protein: CAWTPTSTLGTGELFF

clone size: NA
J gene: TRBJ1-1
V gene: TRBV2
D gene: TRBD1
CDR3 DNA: TGTGCCAGCACCTCGGGACAGGGGATCGCTGAAGCTTTCTTT
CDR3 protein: CASTSGQGIAEAFF

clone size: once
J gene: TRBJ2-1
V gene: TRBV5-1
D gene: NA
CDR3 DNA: TGCGCCAGCAGCTTGGGCGCGGGTAATGAGCAGTTCTTC
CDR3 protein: CASSLGAGNEQFF

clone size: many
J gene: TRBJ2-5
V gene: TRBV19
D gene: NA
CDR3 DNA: TGTGCCAGTAGTATGGGCCTACGAGAGACCCAGTACTTC
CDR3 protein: CASSMGLRETQYF

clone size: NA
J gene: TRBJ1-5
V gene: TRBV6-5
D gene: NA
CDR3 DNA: TGTGCCAGCAGGCCGGGACTCGACGGTCAGCCCCAGCATTTT
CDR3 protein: CASRPGLDGQPQHF

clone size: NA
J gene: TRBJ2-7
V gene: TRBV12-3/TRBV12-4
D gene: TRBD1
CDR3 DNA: TGTGCCAGCAGCCGGGACAGCTCCTACGAGCAGTACTTC
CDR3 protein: CASSRDSSYEQYF

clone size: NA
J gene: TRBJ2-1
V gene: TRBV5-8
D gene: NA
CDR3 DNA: TGTGCCAGCAGCTTGTGGGGCAGTGAGCAGTTCTTC
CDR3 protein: CASSLWGSEQFF

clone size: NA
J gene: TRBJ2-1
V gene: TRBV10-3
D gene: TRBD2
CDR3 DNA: TGTGCCATCAGTGGGACTAGTCCCGATGAGCAGTTCTTC
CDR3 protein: CAISGTSPDEQFF

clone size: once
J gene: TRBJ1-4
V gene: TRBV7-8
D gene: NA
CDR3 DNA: TGTGCCAGCAGCAACCCAAGGGAGGGTGAAAAACTGTTTTTT
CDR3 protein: CASSNPREGEKLFF

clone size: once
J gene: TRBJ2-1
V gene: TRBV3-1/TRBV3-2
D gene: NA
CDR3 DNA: TGTGCCAGCAGCCACTGGGTGAGGGACAATGAGCAGTTCTTC
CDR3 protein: CASSHWVRDNEQFF

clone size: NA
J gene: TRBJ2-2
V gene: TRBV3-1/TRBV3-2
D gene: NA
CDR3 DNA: TGTGCCAGCAGCCAAGTTGAGGGTGGCACCGGGGAGCTGTTTTTT
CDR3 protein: CASSQVEGGTGELFF

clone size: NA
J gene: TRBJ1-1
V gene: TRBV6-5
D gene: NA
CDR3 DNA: TGTGCCAGCAGACGCCAGGGGATCCTTGAAGCTTTCTTT
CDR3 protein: CASRRQGILEAFF

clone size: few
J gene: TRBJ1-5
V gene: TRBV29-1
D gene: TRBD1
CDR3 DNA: TGCAGCGTCGCCCTGGAGAGGGGCAGGGGGCAGCCCCAGCATTTT
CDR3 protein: CSVALERGRGQPQHF

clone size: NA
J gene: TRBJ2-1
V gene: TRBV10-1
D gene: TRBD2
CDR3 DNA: TGCGCCAGCAATATTCACCAGGGGGCCTCCGGGACTAGCGGATTCAATGAGCAGTTCTTC
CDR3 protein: CASNIHQGASGTSGFNEQFF

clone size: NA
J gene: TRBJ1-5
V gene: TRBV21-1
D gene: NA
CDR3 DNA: TGTGCCAGCAGCAATGGTGGGACAGGGGGAGCGTTTGGCTTGCAGCCCCAGCATTTT
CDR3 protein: CASSNGGTGGAFGLQPQHF

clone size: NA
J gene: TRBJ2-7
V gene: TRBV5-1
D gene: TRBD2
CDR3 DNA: TGCGCCAGCAGCTCAAAGTTACTAGCGGGAGTGGGCGAGCAGTACTTC
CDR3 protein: CASSSKLLAGVGEQYF

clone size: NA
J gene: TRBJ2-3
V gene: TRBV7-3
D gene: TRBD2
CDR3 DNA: TGTGCCAGCAGCTTAACTAGCGGGAGGACAGATACGCAGTATTTT
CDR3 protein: CASSLTSGRTDTQYF

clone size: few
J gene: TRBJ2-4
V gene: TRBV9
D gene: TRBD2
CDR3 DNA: TGTGCCAGCAGCACCGGGACTAGCGGGAACAAAAACATTCAGTACTTC
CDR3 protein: CASSTGTSGNKNIQYF

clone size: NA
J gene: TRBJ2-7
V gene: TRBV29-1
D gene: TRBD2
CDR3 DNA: TGCAGCGTCCCCAAGGTGGGGCTAGCGGGAGACGAGCAGTACTTC
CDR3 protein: CSVPKVGLAGDEQYF

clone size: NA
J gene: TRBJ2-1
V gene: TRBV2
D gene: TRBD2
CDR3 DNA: TGTGCCAGCAGTCGGTCCGGGACTAGAGAGAACAATGAGCAGTTCTTC
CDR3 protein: CASSRSGTRENNEQFF

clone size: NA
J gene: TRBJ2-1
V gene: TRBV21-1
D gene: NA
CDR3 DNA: TGTGCCAGCAGCAAAGGGCGCCCTAGCGGGAGCCTCTCTCATGAGCAGTTCTTC
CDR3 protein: CASSKGRPSGSLSHEQFF

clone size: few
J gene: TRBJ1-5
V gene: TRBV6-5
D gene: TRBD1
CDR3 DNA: TGTGCCAGCAGTTACGCAACAAACAGGGGGCGGCAGCCCCAGCATTTT
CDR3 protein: CASSYATNRGRQPQHF

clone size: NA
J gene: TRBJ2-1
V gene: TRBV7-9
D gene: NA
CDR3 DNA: TGTGCCAGCAGCCTCATAAGTCCTCGTCCGGTCGATGAGCAGTTCTTC
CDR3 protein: CASSLISPRPVDEQFF

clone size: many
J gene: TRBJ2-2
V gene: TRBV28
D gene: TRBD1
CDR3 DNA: TGTGCCACCTGGGGTAGGACAGGGCTCACCGGGGAGCTGTTTTTT
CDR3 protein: CATWGRTGLTGELFF

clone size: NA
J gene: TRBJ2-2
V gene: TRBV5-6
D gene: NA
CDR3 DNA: TGTGCCAGCAGCCCTTACGGGAGCCCTAACACCGGGGAGCTGTTTTTT
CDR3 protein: CASSPYGSPNTGELFF

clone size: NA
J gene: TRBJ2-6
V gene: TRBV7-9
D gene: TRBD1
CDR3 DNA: TGTGCCAGCAGGGGGCCGGGACAGGGGAGGGCCAACGTCCTGACTTTC
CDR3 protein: CASRGPGQGRANVLTF

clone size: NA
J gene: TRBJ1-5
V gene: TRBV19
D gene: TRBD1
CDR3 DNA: TGTGCCAGTAAAAAACAGGGGGCGTTTCAGCCCCAGCATTTT
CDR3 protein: CASKKQGAFQPQHF

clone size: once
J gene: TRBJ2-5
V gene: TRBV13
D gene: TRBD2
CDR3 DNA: TGTGCCAGCAGCCCCCCCCGAGCGGGGCTACAAGAGACCCAGTACTTC
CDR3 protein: CASSPPRAGLQETQYF

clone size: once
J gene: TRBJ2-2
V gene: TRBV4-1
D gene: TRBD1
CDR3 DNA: TGCGCCAGCAGCCAGCGAACAGGGGTTGACACCGGGGAGCTGTTTTTT
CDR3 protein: CASSQRTGVDTGELFF

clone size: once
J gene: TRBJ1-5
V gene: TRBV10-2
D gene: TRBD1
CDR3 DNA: TGCGCCAGCAGCCTAGGGGGACAGGGTAACCCGAAGAATCAGCCCCAGCATTTT
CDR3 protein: CASSLGGQGNPKNQPQHF